This record looks at one T cell receptor (beta chain) sequence and its context. This specimen comes from a study of blood T cell repertoires in COVID-19. Study-wide background: Sources were T cells, B-cell-depleted T cells, or PBMCs; the material itself was cDNA or gDNA.

The ends lost 0 bases at V and 9 bases at J; junction bases unmatched: 9. The CDR3 spans 15 residues. Germline CDR1 GTSNPN, CDR2 SVGIG (reference sequence). Profiled with immunoSEQ multiplex PCR; TCRdb holds only in-frame clones, not every one. Of 90,000 or so clones in the sample, around 90% were seen once. The TCR originated in a man younger than 35 with COVID-19, enrolled during active disease. The genes are TRBV30 and TRBJ2-3; 10 positions match TRBD2. Sample: peripheral blood. The CDR3 loop is CAWSVLASGSGTQYF. CDR3 DNA: TGTGCCTGGAGTGTACTGGCTAGCGGGAGCGGAACGCAGTATTTT. Full variable domain (missing parts from reference TRBV30 and TRBJ2-3): SQTIHQWPATLVQPVGSPLSLECTVEGTSNPNLYWYRQAAGRGLQLLFYSVGIGQISSEVPQNLSASRPQDRQFILSSKKLLLSDSGFYLCAWSVLASGSGTQYFGPGTRLTVL.